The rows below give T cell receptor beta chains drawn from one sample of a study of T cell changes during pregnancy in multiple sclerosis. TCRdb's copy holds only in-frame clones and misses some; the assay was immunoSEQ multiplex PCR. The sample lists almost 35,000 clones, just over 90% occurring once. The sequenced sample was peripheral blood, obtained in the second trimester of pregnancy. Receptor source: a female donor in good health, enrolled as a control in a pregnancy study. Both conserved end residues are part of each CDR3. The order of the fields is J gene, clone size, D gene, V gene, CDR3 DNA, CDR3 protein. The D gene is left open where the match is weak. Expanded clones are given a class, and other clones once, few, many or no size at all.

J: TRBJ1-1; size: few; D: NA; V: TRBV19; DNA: TGTGCCAGTAATGCGGGTCTTGCTGAAGCTTTCTTT; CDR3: CASNAGLAEAFF
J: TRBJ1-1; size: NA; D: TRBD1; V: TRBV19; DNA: TGTGCCAGTAAGGGGACAGGAGGCACTGAAGCTTTCTTT; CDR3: CASKGTGGTEAFF
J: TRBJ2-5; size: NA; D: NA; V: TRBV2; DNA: TGTGCCAGCAGCGTTAGATTTGGAGCGGAGACCCAGTACTTC; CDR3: CASSVRFGAETQYF
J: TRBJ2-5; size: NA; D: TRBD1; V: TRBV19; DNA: TGTGCCAGTAGTGTGGGGACAGACTACCAAGAGACCCAGTACTTC; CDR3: CASSVGTDYQETQYF
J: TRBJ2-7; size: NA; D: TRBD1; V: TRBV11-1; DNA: TGTGCCAGCAGCACCTCCAGGGGGAAGGCCTACGAGCAGTACTTC; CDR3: CASSTSRGKAYEQYF
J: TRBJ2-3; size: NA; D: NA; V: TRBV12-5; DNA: TGTGCTAGTGGTTCCTCCGCGGATACGCAGTATTTT; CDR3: CASGSSADTQYF
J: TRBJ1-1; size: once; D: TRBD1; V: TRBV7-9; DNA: TGTGCCAGCGGCAGGGGGCTAGGCACTGAAGCTTTCTTT; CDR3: CASGRGLGTEAFF
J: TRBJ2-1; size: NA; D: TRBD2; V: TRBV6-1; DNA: TGTGCCAGCTTAGAGGCGGGAGGGGAAATTGAGCAGTTCTTC; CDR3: CASLEAGGEIEQFF
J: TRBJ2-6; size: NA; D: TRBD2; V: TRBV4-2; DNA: TGTGCCAGCAGCCAAGATGGCGATAGCGGGGGGGCTTCTGGGGCCAACGTCCTGACTTTC; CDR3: CASSQDGDSGGASGANVLTF
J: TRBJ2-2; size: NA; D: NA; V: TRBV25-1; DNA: TGTGCCAGCAATCGGCGGGGGAACACCGGGGAGCTGTTTTTT; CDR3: CASNRRGNTGELFF
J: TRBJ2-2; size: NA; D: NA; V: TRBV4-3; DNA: TGCGCCAGCAGCCGAGTCCTTACCGGGGAGCTGTTTTTT; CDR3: CASSRVLTGELFF
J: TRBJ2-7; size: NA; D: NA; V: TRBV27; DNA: TGTGCCAGCAGTTTATTCTCTCAGGGTAGGAACTCCTACGAGCAGTACTTC; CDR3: CASSLFSQGRNSYEQYF
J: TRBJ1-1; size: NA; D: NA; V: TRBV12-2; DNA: TGTGCAAGTCGCTTACCCCGGGCCTTTGGACAGGGATTGGACACTGAAGCTTTCTTT; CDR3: CASRLPRAFGQGLDTEAFF
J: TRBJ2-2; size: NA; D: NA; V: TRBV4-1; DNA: TGCGCCAGCAGCCAACCATGGGGCGAGGAGCTGTTTTTT; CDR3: CASSQPWGEELFF
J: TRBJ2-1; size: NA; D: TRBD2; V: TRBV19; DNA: TGTGCCAGTACTTACGGACTAGCGGGAGTGGGTGAGCAGTTCTTC; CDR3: CASTYGLAGVGEQFF
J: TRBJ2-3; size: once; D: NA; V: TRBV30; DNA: TGTGCCTGGAGTGGTGGGGCTAGCACAGATACGCAGTATTTT; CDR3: CAWSGGASTDTQYF
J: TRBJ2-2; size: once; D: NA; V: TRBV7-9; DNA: TGTGCCAGCAGCCCCGCGGGGCCAACCGGGGAGCTGTTTTTT; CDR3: CASSPAGPTGELFF
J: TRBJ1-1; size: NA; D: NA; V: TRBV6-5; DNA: TGTGCCAGCAGTTACCGGGACACTCTGAACACTGAAGCTTTCTTT; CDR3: CASSYRDTLNTEAFF
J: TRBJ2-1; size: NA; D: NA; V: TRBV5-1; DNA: TGCGCCAGCAGCTCGGACAGATCCAGCGGGAAGGGCTACAATGAGCAGTTCTTC; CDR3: CASSSDRSSGKGYNEQFF
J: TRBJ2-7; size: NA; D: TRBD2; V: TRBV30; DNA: TGTGCCTGGAGAAAAGGACTAGCGGGAGACGAGCAGTACTTC; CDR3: CAWRKGLAGDEQYF
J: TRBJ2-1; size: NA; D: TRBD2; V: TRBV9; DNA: TGTGCCAGCAGCGTCTTACTAGCGGGAGGGCTAGGCAATGAGCAGTTCTTC; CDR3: CASSVLLAGGLGNEQFF
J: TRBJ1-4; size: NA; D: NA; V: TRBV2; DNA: TGTGCCAGCACGCGGGGCCTTAATGAAAAACTGTTTTTT; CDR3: CASTRGLNEKLFF
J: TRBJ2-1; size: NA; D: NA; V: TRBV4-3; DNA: TGCGCCAGCAGCCAAGGTGGGGGGAACAATGAGCAGTTCTTC; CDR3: CASSQGGGNNEQFF
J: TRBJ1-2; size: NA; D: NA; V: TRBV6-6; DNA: TGTGCCAGCAGTTACCGCAGAGGAGATGGCTACACCTTC; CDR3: CASSYRRGDGYTF
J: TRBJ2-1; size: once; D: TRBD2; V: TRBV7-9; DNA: TGTGCCAGCAGCTTACAGGGACTAGATGGCAATGAGCAGTTCTTC; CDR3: CASSLQGLDGNEQFF
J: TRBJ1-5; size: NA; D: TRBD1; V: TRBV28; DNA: TGTGCCAGCAGTTCAGGACAGGGACACTTTAGCAATCAGCCCCAGCATTTT; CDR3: CASSSGQGHFSNQPQHF
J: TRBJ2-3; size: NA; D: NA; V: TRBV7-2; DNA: TGTGCCAGCAGCTTAGGCGGGGCCTATACGCAGTATTTT; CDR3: CASSLGGAYTQYF
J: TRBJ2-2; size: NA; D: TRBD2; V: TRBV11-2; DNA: TGTGCCAGCAGCACACGGGGGGGCCGGGGCGGGGAGCTGTTTTTT; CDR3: CASSTRGGRGGELFF
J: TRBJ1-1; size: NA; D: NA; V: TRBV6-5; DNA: TGTGCCAGCAGTTACGTGCGGGGGCAGGGGAACACTGAAGCTTTCTTT; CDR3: CASSYVRGQGNTEAFF
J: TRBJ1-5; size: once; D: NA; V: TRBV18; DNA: TGTGCCAGCTCACCAGATTCGGCAGGGGAGAATCAGCCCCAGCATTTT; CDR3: CASSPDSAGENQPQHF
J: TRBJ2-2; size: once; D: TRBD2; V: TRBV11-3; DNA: TGTGCCAGCAGCTCCCGGACTAGCGGGGTCGGGGAGCTGTTTTTT; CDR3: CASSSRTSGVGELFF
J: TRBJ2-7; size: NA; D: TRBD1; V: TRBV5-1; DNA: TGCGCCAGCAGCTTGACAGGGGGGGAGCAGTACTTC; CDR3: CASSLTGGEQYF
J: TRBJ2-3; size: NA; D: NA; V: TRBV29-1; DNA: TGCAGCGTTCGAAGGACTAGCACAGATACGCAGTATTTT; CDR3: CSVRRTSTDTQYF
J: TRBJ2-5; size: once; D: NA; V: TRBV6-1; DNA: TGTGCCAGCAGTGGTTTGGGAGTTCAAGAGACCCAGTACTTC; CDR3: CASSGLGVQETQYF
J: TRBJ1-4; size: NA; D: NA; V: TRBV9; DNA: TGTGCCAGCAGCGTAGGTGGGGGGGCAGTTAATGAAAAACTGTTTTTT; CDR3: CASSVGGGAVNEKLFF
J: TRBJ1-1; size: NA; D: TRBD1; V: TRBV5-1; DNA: TGCGCCAGCAGCTGGACAGGGGCCCTTGAAGCTTTCTTT; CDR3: CASSWTGALEAFF
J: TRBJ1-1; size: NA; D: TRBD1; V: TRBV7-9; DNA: TGTGCCAGCAGCTTCGGACAGGGATTGAACACTGAAGCTTTCTTT; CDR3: CASSFGQGLNTEAFF
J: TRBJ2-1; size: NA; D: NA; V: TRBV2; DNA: TGTGCCAGCGGAGGGTATGAGCAGTTCTTC; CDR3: CASGGYEQFF
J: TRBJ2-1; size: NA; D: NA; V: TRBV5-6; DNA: TGTGCCAGCAGCTTGGGCGGGCGGGGAAACCTCAATGAGCAGTTCTTC; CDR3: CASSLGGRGNLNEQFF
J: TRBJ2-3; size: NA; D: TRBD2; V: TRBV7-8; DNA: TGTGCCAGCAGCTTAAGAGCGGGAGGATCCTCCAAAAGCACAGATACGCAGTATTTT; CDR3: CASSLRAGGSSKSTDTQYF
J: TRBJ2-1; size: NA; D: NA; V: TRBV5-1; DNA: TGCGCCAGCAGCTTGGGTGGACAGCGAGGAAATGAGCAGTTCTTC; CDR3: CASSLGGQRGNEQFF
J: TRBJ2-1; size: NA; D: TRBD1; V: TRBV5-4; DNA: TGTGCCAGCAGCCCGGGACAGGAGCAGTTCTTC; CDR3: CASSPGQEQFF
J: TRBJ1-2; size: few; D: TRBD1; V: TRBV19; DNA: TGTGCCAGTGGGAGACAGGGAGAGGCCTTC; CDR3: CASGRQGEAF
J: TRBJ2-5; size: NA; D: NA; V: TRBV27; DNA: TGTGCCAGCAGTTTATCGGGTGGGCAGGGGGAGACCCAGTACTTC; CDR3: CASSLSGGQGETQYF
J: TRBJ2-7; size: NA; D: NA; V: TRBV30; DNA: TGTGCCTGGAGTGCGGGCAGGGCCCGTCAGCAGTACTTC; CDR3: CAWSAGRARQQYF
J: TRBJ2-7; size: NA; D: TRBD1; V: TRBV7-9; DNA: TGTGCCAGCAGCCCGGGACAGGGGTACGAGCAGTACTTC; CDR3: CASSPGQGYEQYF
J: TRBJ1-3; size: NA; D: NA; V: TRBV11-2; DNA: TGTGCCAGCAGCTCGAACGTAAGGGGGAGAGGAAACACCATATATTTT; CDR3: CASSSNVRGRGNTIYF
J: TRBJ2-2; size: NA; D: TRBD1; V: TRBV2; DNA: TGTGCCAGCACCTCCGGGACAGCCACCGGGGAGCTGTTTTTT; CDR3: CASTSGTATGELFF
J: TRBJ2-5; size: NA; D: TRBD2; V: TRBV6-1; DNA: TGTGCCAGCAGTGAAGTAGCGGGGGGCGGTGAGACCCAGTACTTC; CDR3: CASSEVAGGGETQYF
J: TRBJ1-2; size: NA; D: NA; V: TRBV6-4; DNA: TGTGCCAGCAGTGAAGGGTCAGGCGCCCCAGGGATGAGTGGCTACACCTTC; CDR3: CASSEGSGAPGMSGYTF
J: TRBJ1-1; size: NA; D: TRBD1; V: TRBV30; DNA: TGTGCCTGGAACCGGGACAGTAGAACTGAAGCTTTCTTT; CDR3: CAWNRDSRTEAFF
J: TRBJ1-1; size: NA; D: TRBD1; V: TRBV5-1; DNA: TGCGCCAGTGGGACAGACCCGAACACTGAAGCTTTCTTT; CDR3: CASGTDPNTEAFF
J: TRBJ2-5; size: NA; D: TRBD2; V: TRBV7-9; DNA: TGTGCCAGCAGTCCCAGCGGGAGAAAAGAGACCCAGTACTTC; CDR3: CASSPSGRKETQYF
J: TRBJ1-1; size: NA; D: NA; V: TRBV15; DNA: TGTGCCACCAGCAGAGAGATAGGAATTGGGGGCAAGGCTGAAGCTTTCTTT; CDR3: CATSREIGIGGKAEAFF
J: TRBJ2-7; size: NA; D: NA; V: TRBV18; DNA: TGTGCCAGCTCACCACCGGGCAGGGGTGCTACCTACGAGCAGTACTTC; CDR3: CASSPPGRGATYEQYF
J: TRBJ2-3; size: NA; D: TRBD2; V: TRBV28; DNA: TGTGCCAGCAGTTTGCGTGGGGGGGGAGATACGCAGTATTTT; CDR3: CASSLRGGGDTQYF
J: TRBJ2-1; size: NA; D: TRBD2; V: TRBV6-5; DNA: TGTGCCAGCAGTCAAGGGACTAGCGGGAGAAATGAGCAGTTCTTC; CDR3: CASSQGTSGRNEQFF
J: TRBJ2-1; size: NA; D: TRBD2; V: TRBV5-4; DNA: TGTGCCAGCAGCTTCCCCGGGACTAGCGGGGGCCTAGACAATGAGCAGTTCTTC; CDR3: CASSFPGTSGGLDNEQFF
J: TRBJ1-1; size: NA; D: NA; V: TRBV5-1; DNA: TGCGCCAGCAGCCAAGACGGGAGAACTGAAGCTTTCTTT; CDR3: CASSQDGRTEAFF
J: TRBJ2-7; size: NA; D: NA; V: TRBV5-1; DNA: TGCGCCAGCAGCGTGGCAGCGGGCGCCTACGAGCAGTACTTC; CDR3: CASSVAAGAYEQYF